Following are 23 T cell receptor beta chains from one sample sequenced in a study of cytomegalovirus exposure and HLA in healthy donors. Sequencing was performed with immunoSEQ multiplex PCR; in TCRdb, only in-frame clones are kept and a portion is missing. The data show some 98,000 clones, roughly 87% seen once. The sample consisted of PBMCs. The receptors derive from a man aged 18 to 35 in good health and CMV-seropositive.

The chain is built from TRBV9 and TRBJ2-7; 7 bases match TRBD2. This CDR3 has 16 residues. Germline CDR1 is SGDLS and CDR2 is YYNGEE. Germline trimming cut 0 bases from V and 3 bases from J; bases unmatched to any gene: 9. CDR3 DNA sequence: TGTGCCAGCAGCGTAGGTGGTGGGACTACCATCTACGAGCAGTACTTC. Its protein product is CASSVGGGTTIYEQYF.

The CDR3 DNA is TGCGCCAGCAGCTTAGAAGTCAGGGAGACCCAGTACTTC. It translates to CASSLEVRETQYF. This chain links TRBV5-1 with TRBJ2-5; D is ambiguous. The CDR3 spans 13 residues. Germline V lookup: CDR1 SGHRS, CDR2 YFSETQ. V was cut by 2 bases and J by 5 bases, with 10 bases left in between.

This clone was observed once. The rearrangement uses TRBV5-6 and TRBJ2-1; 10 nucleotides match TRBD1. J was trimmed by 4 bases and V by 2 bases; bases with no gene match: 3. The germline CDR1 and CDR2 sequences are SGHDT and YYEEEE. This CDR3 has 15 amino acids. In nucleotides, the CDR3 is TGTGCCAGCAGCTTTGGACAGGGGGGTTACAATGAGCAGTTCTTC. As protein: CASSFGQGGYNEQFF.

This chain joins TRBV4-1 and TRBJ1-4; D gene unclear. Germline V gives CDR1 MGHRA, CDR2 YSYEKL. This CDR3 region has 15 residues. The V end was cut by 2 bases, the J end by 7 bases, with 14 bases between. The DNA of the CDR3 is TGCGCCAGCAGCCAAAACCGGGTGAGGCGTGAAAAACTGTTTTTT. It codes for CASSQNRVRREKLFF.

The chain is built from TRBV5-1 and TRBJ2-1; tentatively, D is TRBD2 (6 bases). This CDR3 is 15 amino acids long. Germline lookup yields CDR1 SGHRS and CDR2 YFSETQ. V gave up 0 bases and J gave up 4 bases, with 11 bases separating them. CDR3: CASSLAGREYNEQFF. The CDR3 DNA follows: TGCGCCAGCAGCTTGGCCGGGAGAGAGTACAATGAGCAGTTCTTC.

This sequence joins TRBV4-3 and TRBJ2-2, with TRBD2 identical over 13 bases. Germline V gene lookup returns CDR1 LGHNA and CDR2 YSLEER. The CDR3 length is 17 residues. V trimming: 1 base; J trimming: 7 bases; junction bases outside the gene matches: 6. DNA of the CDR3: TGCGCCAGCAGCCAAGTACTAGCGGGAGGGCTGGGCGGGGAGCTGTTTTTT. It is translated as CASSQVLAGGLGGELFF.

The chain uses TRBV11-3 and TRBJ2-3; D perhaps matches TRBD2 (6 bases). The germline V gene encodes CDR1 SGHNT and CDR2 YENEEA. The CDR3 runs to 15 residues. V was shortened by 3 bases and J by 3 bases, with 13 bases between the two germline ends. The CDR3 is CASSFPTSFTDTQYF. The DNA for the CDR3 is TGTGCCAGCAGCTTTCCGACTAGTTTTACAGATACGCAGTATTTT.

V and J are TRBV29-1 and TRBJ1-1; D may be TRBD1 (6 bases). Trimming shortened V by 7 bases and J by 5 bases, and 17 bases separated the two germline ends. The germline CDR1 and CDR2 sequences are SQVTM and ANQGSEA. The CDR3 totals 13 residues. The CDR3 loop reads CSANGGGTTEAFF. The CDR3 DNA follows: TGCAGCGCTAATGGGGGGGGGACAACTGAAGCTTTCTTT.

The CDR3 sequence is CASSQGNSRAGNYGYTF. The CDR3 nucleotides are TGCGCCAGCAGCCAAGGAAACTCACGGGCAGGGAACTATGGCTACACCTTC. The J gene is TRBJ1-2, the V gene TRBV4-3; TRBD1 is a possible D gene (5 bases). The V and J ends lost 1 base and 2 bases respectively, with 17 bases between them. The CDR3 contains 17 residues. CDR1 is LGHNA and CDR2 is YSLEER in the germline V gene.

The rearrangement links TRBV7-6 to TRBJ2-7; the D is unclear. V lost 3 bases and J lost 6, with 12 bases in between. The CDR3 consists of 13 residues. The germline CDR1 and CDR2 sequences are SGHVS and FNYEAQ. The CDR3: CASSLAVFSEQYF. CDR3 DNA: TGTGCCAGCAGCTTGGCCGTTTTTTCCGAGCAGTACTTC.

The chain carries TRBV5-6 and TRBJ1-2; TRBD1 matches 9 bases. J lost 9 bases, V lost 4 bases, and 4 bases had no gene match. The CDR3 runs 12 residues. Germline CDR1 is SGHDT and CDR2 is YYEEEE. CDR3 protein: CASSADRGRYTF. The DNA for the CDR3 is TGTGCCAGCAGCGCGGACAGGGGCCGCTACACCTTC.

V usage is TRBV28 and J usage is TRBJ2-4; a weak D match, TRBD2 (6 bases). Germline assignment: CDR1 MDHEN and CDR2 SYDVKM. The CDR3 covers 13 residues. V lost 8 bases, J lost 6 bases, and 14 bases lay in between. The CDR3 sequence is CASGDLNVNIQYF. The CDR3 coding sequence is TGTGCCAGCGGGGACTTAAATGTAAACATTCAGTACTTC.

The chain is built from TRBV5-6 and TRBJ1-4; weak D call: TRBD1 (5 bases). The CDR3 length is 14 residues. The V gene's germline CDR1 is SGHDT and CDR2 YYEEEE. V dropped 4 bases and J dropped 6 bases, with 13 bases sitting between them. CDR3 bases: TGTGCCAGCAGCATTCGGTGGGGGGATGAAAAACTGTTTTTT. This codes for CASSIRWGDEKLFF. Full variable domain (remainder filled in from reference TRBV5-6 and TRBJ1-4): DAGVTQSPTHLIKTRGQQVTLRCSPKSGHDTVSWYQQALGQGPQFIFQYYEEEERQRGNFPDRFSGHQFPNYSSELNVNALLLGDSALYLCASSIRWGDEKLFFGSGTQLSVL.

This chain uses TRBV6-1 with TRBJ1-2; TRBD1 matches at 7 bases. The CDR3 contains 15 residues. V trimming: 2 bases; J trimming: 4 bases; junction bases outside the gene matches: 7. Germline CDR1 reads MNHNS; CDR2 reads SASEGT. CDR3 amino acids: CASSEQQGLGYGYTF. DNA for the CDR3: TGTGCCAGCAGTGAACAACAGGGGTTAGGCTATGGCTACACCTTC.

The genes are TRBV20-1 and TRBJ2-1, with D hard to call. Germline CDR1 and CDR2: DFQATT and SNEGSKA (reference sequence). The CDR3 loop spans 11 amino acids. Trimming pared 7 bases from V and 5 bases from J, leaving 9 bases between. This CDR3 is CSVQRNNEQFF. The CDR3 region has the DNA TGCAGTGTCCAGAGGAACAATGAGCAGTTCTTC.

The rearrangement links TRBV19 to TRBJ2-7; D not certain. CDR1 and CDR2 (germline): LNHDA, SQIVND (reference sequence). V was shortened by 9 bases and J by 1 base, with 7 bases between the two germline ends. The CDR3 consists of 11 residues. CDR3 sequence reads: CASGSSYEQYF. CDR3 DNA: TGTGCCAGCGGGTCTTCCTACGAGCAGTACTTC.

The gene calls are TRBV18 and TRBJ2-7, with TRBD1 as a possible D gene (6 bases). The CDR3 consists of 17 residues. Looked up from germline, CDR1 is KGHSH and CDR2 is LQKENI. With 3 bases removed from V and 6 bases from J, the gap between germline ends came to 24 bases. The CDR3 is CASSPPGHLGSTGEQYF. DNA for the CDR3: TGTGCCAGCTCACCCCCGGGACACCTTGGTTCTACGGGCGAGCAGTACTTC.

The chain links TRBV6-1 to TRBJ1-6; TRBD1 aligns across 8 bases. The CDR3 length is 15 residues. CDR1 is MNHNS, CDR2 SASEGT, per germline. Losses at the gene ends were 8 bases for V and 0 bases for J; bases not matched to a gene: 3. CDR3 nucleotides: TGTGCCAGCGGGGGACAGGACTCCTATAATTCACCCCTCCACTTT. It is translated as CASGGQDSYNSPLHF.

The gene calls are TRBV7-9 and TRBJ1-5, with 10 bases that match TRBD1. The V gene end was trimmed by 5 bases and the J gene end by 4 bases; junction bases not matched to a gene: 5. This CDR3 contains 15 residues. The germline V gene has CDR1 SEHNR and CDR2 FQNEAQ (reference sequence). CDR3 bases: TGTGCCAGCAGCCGAGGACAGGGGGATAATCAGCCCCAGCATTTT. Its translation: CASSRGQGDNQPQHF.

This clone has a handful of counts. The genes are TRBV5-4 and TRBJ1-5; D gene unclear. V lost 1 base, J lost 4 bases, and 9 bases lay in between. The CDR3 runs to 14 residues. Germline V CDR1 and CDR2: SGHNT, YYREEE (reference sequence). CDR3 sequence (DNA): TGTGCCAGCAGCTTGTATGGCAGGAATCAGCCCCAGCATTTT. Its translation: CASSLYGRNQPQHF.

The chain uses TRBV5-1 and TRBJ2-1; the D gene is possibly TRBD2 (6 bases). The V end lost 1 base, the J end lost 3 bases, and 14 bases lay between the germline ends. CDR3 length equals 16 residues. Germline V gene sequence: CDR1 SGHRS, CDR2 YFSETQ. The CDR3 is CASSLWPSEDYNEQFF. CDR3 DNA: TGCGCCAGCAGCTTGTGGCCTAGCGAGGACTACAATGAGCAGTTCTTC.

This chain links TRBV5-6 with TRBJ2-3, with D possibly matching TRBD2 (5 bases). The CDR3 covers 15 residues. Germline assignment: CDR1 SGHDT and CDR2 YYEEEE. The V gene lost 5 bases and the J gene lost 6 bases, with 19 bases spanning the gap. The CDR3 is CASSPDRVGGDTQYF. The CDR3 DNA is TGTGCCAGCAGTCCGGACCGGGTAGGCGGGGATACGCAGTATTTT.

J is TRBJ1-2 and V is TRBV2, with TRBD1 matching 10 bases. This CDR3 has 15 amino acids. Germline loops: CDR1 SNHLY, CDR2 FYNNEI. Germline trimming cut 0 bases from V and 8 bases from J; bases unmatched to any gene: 6. In nucleotides, the CDR3 is TGTGCCAGCAGTGAAGCGCTTGACAGGGGGCGCGGCTACACCTTC. Translated, it gives CASSEALDRGRGYTF.